This T cell receptor beta chain was documented in a study of blood T cell repertoires in COVID-19. Using immunoSEQ multiplex PCR, the repertoire was profiled, and TCRdb retains in-frame clones only, with some absent. The sample includes roughly 250,000 clones, around 89% of them seen just once. The CDR3 consists of 14 residues. Germline lookup yields CDR1 SGHTA and CDR2 FQGNSA. V lost 5 bases and J 0 bases, leaving 10 bases between the germline ends. The chain joins TRBV7-2 to TRBJ1-1; unclear D gene. The sequenced material came from peripheral blood. The receptor was isolated from a woman between 40 and 55 years old who had recovered from COVID-19. In DNA form, the CDR3 reads TGTGCCAGCAGCCCCCCCGGTTTGAACACTGAAGCTTTCTTT. Its protein is CASSPPGLNTEAFF. The full variable domain, in which reference TRBV7-2 and TRBJ1-1 provide the parts outside the CDR3, is GAGVSQSPSNKVTEKGKDVELRCDPISGHTALYWYRQSLGQGLEFLIYFQGNSAPDKSGLPSDRFSAERTGGSVSTLTIQRTQQEDSAVYLCASSPPGLNTEAFFGQGTRLTVV.